This passage covers 17 T cell receptor beta chains from one sample sequenced in a study of T cell changes during pregnancy in multiple sclerosis. Repertoires were generated with immunoSEQ multiplex PCR, while TCRdb's copy carries only in-frame clones and drops some. The sample lists more than 35,000 clones, about 93% occurring once. Sequencing used CD4+ T cells from peripheral blood mononuclear cells, obtained in the third trimester of pregnancy. These receptors all stem from a female donor in good health, enrolled as a control in a pregnancy study.

The chain carries TRBV7-3 and TRBJ2-5, with TRBD2 matching over 9 bases. In germline, CDR1 is SGHTA, CDR2 FQGTGA. V was pared by 5 bases and J by 3 bases, with 10 bases of the junction left unmatched. The length of the CDR3 is 16 residues. CDR3 region: CASSPNSASGEETQYF. The CDR3 nucleotides read TGTGCCAGCAGCCCAAATAGTGCTAGCGGGGAAGAGACCCAGTACTTC.

This clone occurred once. V is TRBV28 and J is TRBJ2-1; 11 positions agree with TRBD2. This CDR3 comprises 14 residues. V was pared by 7 bases and J by 7 bases, with 6 bases of the junction left unmatched. Germline V gene data show CDR1 as MDHEN and CDR2 as SYDVKM. CDR3 loop: CASTNRLAGNEQFF. The CDR3 region has the DNA TGTGCCAGCACCAACAGACTAGCGGGAAATGAGCAGTTCTTC.

The genes are TRBV19 and TRBJ2-1; 8 bases line up with TRBD2. Germline values: CDR1 LNHDA, CDR2 SQIVND (reference sequence). Trimming removed 2 bases from V and 6 bases from J; junction bases left unmatched: 6. The CDR3 spans 15 residues. DNA of the CDR3: TGTGCCAGTAGTATATGGGGACTAGGTCGCAATGAGCAGTTCTTC. Its protein is CASSIWGLGRNEQFF.

The chain uses TRBV6-6 and TRBJ2-7; TRBD2 matches at 8 bases. This CDR3 has 15 residues. V shed 7 bases and J 0 bases; nucleotides not matched to a gene: 8. In germline, CDR1 is MNHNY, CDR2 SVGAGI (reference sequence). CDR3 nucleotides: TGTGCCAGCATCCCCTACAGCGGGAGCTCCTACGAGCAGTACTTC. Protein product: CASIPYSGSSYEQYF.

V gene TRBV18 combines with J gene TRBJ2-4; D not resolved. V shed 3 bases and J shed 6 bases, with 12 bases lying between them. The CDR3 extends over 14 amino acids. Germline V gene data show CDR1 as KGHSH and CDR2 as LQKENI. For the CDR3, the DNA is TGTGCCAGCTCACCTCAACGTCTCGGAAACATTCAGTACTTC. It is translated as CASSPQRLGNIQYF.

The V gene is TRBV14, the J gene TRBJ2-5; no reliable D call. CDR3 length: 15 residues. The germline CDR1 and CDR2 sequences are SGHDN and FVKESK. The ends were cut back, 0 bases at V and 3 bases at J, with 11 bases in the middle. The CDR3 DNA is TGTGCCAGCAGCCAAGAAGTGGGCGCGAAAGAGACCCAGTACTTC. Protein product: CASSQEVGAKETQYF.

This chain connects TRBV7-6 to TRBJ2-6; 8 bases are a match to TRBD1. The CDR3 consists of 17 residues. Germline trimming cut 4 bases from V and 0 bases from J; bases unmatched to any gene: 5. CDR1 SGHVS and CDR2 FNYEAQ come from the germline V gene. The CDR3 region has the DNA TGTGCCAGCAGCTATGGGACAGGCAGCTCTGGGGCCAACGTCCTGACTTTC. Amino acid sequence: CASSYGTGSSGANVLTF.

This clone is a singleton in its sample. This chain uses TRBV9 with TRBJ1-2, with 10 bases identical to TRBD1. Germline V gives CDR1 SGDLS, CDR2 YYNGEE. This CDR3 has 15 amino acids. V lost 3 bases, J lost 8 bases, and 10 bases stayed unmatched. As DNA, the CDR3 is TGTGCCAGCAGCGAGGCACCGGGACAGGGGAGCGGCTACACCTTC. Amino acids: CASSEAPGQGSGYTF.

The rearrangement joins TRBV29-1 to TRBJ2-7, with 10 bases fitting TRBD1. J was trimmed by 7 bases and V by 4 bases; bases with no gene match: 7. The germline gives CDR1 SQVTM, CDR2 ANQGSEA. There are 13 residues in the CDR3. CDR3 in amino acids: CSVVDRGRREQYF. The CDR3 nucleotides are TGCAGCGTTGTAGACAGGGGGCGCCGGGAGCAGTACTTC.

DNA of the CDR3: TGTGCCAGCAATAACGGGGGTGTCAACGAGCAGTACTTC. Encoded protein: CASNNGGVNEQYF. V gene TRBV2 combines with J gene TRBJ2-7; D may be TRBD2 (6 bases). Germline CDR1 SNHLY, CDR2 FYNNEI. V was trimmed by 7 bases and J by 5 bases, leaving 15 bases between them. The CDR3 length is 13 residues.

The CDR3 DNA follows: TGCAGCGTGCCCTGGCGGGCGGAGCAGTACTTC. This translates into CSVPWRAEQYF. The V gene is TRBV29-1, the J gene TRBJ2-7; a possible D gene is TRBD2 (5 bases). V was trimmed by 6 bases and J by 7 bases, leaving 13 bases between them. Germline CDR1 reads SQVTM; CDR2 reads ANQGSEA. This CDR3 has 11 amino acids.

This sequence joins TRBV9 and TRBJ2-1, with 14 bases that match TRBD2. The V and J ends lost 5 bases and 7 bases, in that order; junction bases with no gene match: 5. This CDR3 spans 15 amino acids. From germline, CDR1 is SGDLS and CDR2 YYNGEE. For the CDR3, the DNA is TGTGCCAGCAGGTCGGGACTAGCGGGAGAGAATGAGCAGTTCTTC. Amino acids: CASRSGLAGENEQFF.

J is TRBJ2-1 and V is TRBV11-1, with 8 bases identical to TRBD2. V lost 2 bases to trimming and J lost 6 bases; unmatched junction nucleotides: 9. This CDR3 region has 16 residues. Germline CDR1 and CDR2: SGHAT and FQDESV (reference sequence). The DNA of the CDR3 is TGTGCCAGCAGCTTATTTGTAGGGACTAGTTCCAATGAGCAGTTCTTC. It encodes CASSLFVGTSSNEQFF. Filled out from reference TRBV11-1 and TRBJ2-1, the complete variable domain reads EAEVAQSPRYKITEKSQAVAFWCDPISGHATLYWYRQILGQGPELLVQFQDESVVDDSQLPKDRFSAERLKGVDSTLKIQPAELGDSAMYLCASSLFVGTSSNEQFFGPGTRLTVL.

This clone has a handful of counts. J is TRBJ2-1 and V is TRBV27, with 16 bases fitting TRBD2. Germline CDR1 is MNHEY and CDR2 is SMNVEV (reference sequence). The ends lost 8 bases at V and 7 bases at J; junction bases unmatched: 14. The CDR3 runs 18 residues. DNA of the CDR3: TGTGCCAGCCATCCACCGGGACTAGCGGGAGGGTTTAAGAATGAGCAGTTCTTC. Protein product: CASHPPGLAGGFKNEQFF.

This sequence joins TRBV6-1 and TRBJ1-2, with 10 bases that match TRBD1. The trim removed 4 bases at V and 5 bases at J, leaving 10 bases unmatched. Germline values: CDR1 MNHNS, CDR2 SASEGT. This CDR3 is 16 amino acids long. The CDR3 loop is CASSVPGTGAEYGYTF. The CDR3, as DNA: TGTGCCAGCAGTGTACCCGGGACAGGGGCTGAGTATGGCTACACCTTC.

This clone was detected a few times. The chain couples TRBV7-9 to TRBJ1-1; perhaps TRBD1 as D (6 bases). The CDR3 sequence is 15 residues long. The V gene's germline CDR1 is SEHNR and CDR2 FQNEAQ (reference sequence). The V end was cut by 5 bases, the J end by 3 bases, with 16 bases between. The CDR3 nucleotides are TGTGCCAGCAGCCCCGCCGGGTCAGGGGACACTGAAGCTTTCTTT. Its translation is CASSPAGSGDTEAFF.

There are a few counts of this clone. The rearrangement links TRBV14 to TRBJ1-1; maybe TRBD1 (5 bases). CDR3 length equals 15 residues. From germline, CDR1 is SGHDN and CDR2 FVKESK. V lost 4 bases, J lost 3 bases, and 15 bases lay in between. CDR3 sequence: CASSRTFTPDTEAFF. In DNA form, the CDR3 reads TGTGCCAGCAGCCGGACATTCACTCCGGACACTGAAGCTTTCTTT.